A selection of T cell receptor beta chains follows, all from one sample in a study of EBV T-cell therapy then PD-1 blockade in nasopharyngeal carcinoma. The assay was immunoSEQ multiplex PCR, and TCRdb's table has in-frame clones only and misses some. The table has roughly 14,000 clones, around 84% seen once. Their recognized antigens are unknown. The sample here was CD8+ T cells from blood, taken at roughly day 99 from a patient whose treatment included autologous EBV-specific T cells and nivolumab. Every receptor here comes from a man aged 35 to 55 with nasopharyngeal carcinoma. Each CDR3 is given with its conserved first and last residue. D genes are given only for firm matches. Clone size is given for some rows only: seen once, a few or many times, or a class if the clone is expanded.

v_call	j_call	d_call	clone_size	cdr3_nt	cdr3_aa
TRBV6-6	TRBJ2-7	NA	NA	TGTGCCAGCAGCTTGGGATCTTACGAGCAGTACTTC	CASSLGSYEQYF
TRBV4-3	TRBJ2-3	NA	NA	TGCGCCAGCAGCCAAACCGGGACTCATACGCAGTATTTT	CASSQTGTHTQYF
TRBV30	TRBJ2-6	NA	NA	TGTGCCTGGAGTTCCCAGGGGTGGCCTGGGGCCAACGTCCTGACTTTC	CAWSSQGWPGANVLTF
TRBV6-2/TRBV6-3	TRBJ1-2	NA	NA	TGTGCCAGCAGTTACGCAGATAACTATGGCTACACCTTC	CASSYADNYGYTF
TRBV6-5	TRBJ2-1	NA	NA	TGTGCCAGCAGTTGGGAGAGAAGATACAATGAGCAGTTCTTC	CASSWERRYNEQFF
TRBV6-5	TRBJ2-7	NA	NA	TGTGCCAGCAGTTACTCGGGGGCTTCGAGCTCCTACGAGCAGTACTTC	CASSYSGASSSYEQYF
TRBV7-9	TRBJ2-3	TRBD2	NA	TGTGCCAGCAGCCAGGGCGGGGGGGCGACAGATACGCAGTATTTT	CASSQGGGATDTQYF
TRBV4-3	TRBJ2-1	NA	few	TGCGCCAGCAGCCAAGACTTGGCGGGGCCTAACAATCTATACTCCTACAATGAGCAGTTCTTC	CASSQDLAGPNNLYSYNEQFF
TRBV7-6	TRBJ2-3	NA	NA	TGTGCCAGCAGCTTAAGACTGGGCACAGATACGCAGTATTTT	CASSLRLGTDTQYF
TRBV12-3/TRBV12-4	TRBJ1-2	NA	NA	TGTGCCAGCAGTTTAAACCTCTATGGCTACACCTTC	CASSLNLYGYTF
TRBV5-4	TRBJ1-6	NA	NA	TGTGCCAGCCAAGGGTTGGGTAATTCACCCCTCCACTTT	CASQGLGNSPLHF
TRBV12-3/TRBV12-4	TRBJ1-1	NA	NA	TGTGCCACTCCGGGCCGCGGAGCTTTCTTT	CATPGRGAFF
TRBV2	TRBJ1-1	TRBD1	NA	TGTGCCAGCACTGGGACAGGGGGGTACACTGAAGCTTTCTTT	CASTGTGGYTEAFF
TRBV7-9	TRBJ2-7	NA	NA	TGTGCCAGCAGCCAGGGGGCGGGGGACGAGCAGTACTTC	CASSQGAGDEQYF
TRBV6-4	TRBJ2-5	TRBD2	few	TGTGCCAGCAGTGCTAGCGGGGGGGCTAGTGCCGAGACCCAGTACTTC	CASSASGGASAETQYF
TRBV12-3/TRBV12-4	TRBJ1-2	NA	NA	TGTGCCAGCAGTTCGCCGACAGGTGATGGCTACACCTTC	CASSSPTGDGYTF
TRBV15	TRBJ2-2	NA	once	TGTGCCACCAGCATGAGGGTTAGCACCGGGGAGCTGTTTTTT	CATSMRVSTGELFF
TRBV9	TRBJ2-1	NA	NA	TGTGCCAGCAGCGTAGGGGCTTACTCTAATGAGCAGTTCTTC	CASSVGAYSNEQFF
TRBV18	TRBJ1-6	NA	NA	TGTGCCAGCTCCCTTCCACGGGGGAGCTCCTATAATTCACCCCTCCACTTT	CASSLPRGSSYNSPLHF
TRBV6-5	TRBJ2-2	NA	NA	TGTGCCAGCAGCCCAGCAGGGCTCACCGGGGAGCTGTTTTTT	CASSPAGLTGELFF
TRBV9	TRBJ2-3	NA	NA	TGTGCCAGCAGTAAGGGGCCAGATACGCAGTATTTT	CASSKGPDTQYF
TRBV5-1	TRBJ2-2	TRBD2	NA	TGCGCCAGCAGCTTGTCATCGGGGGGTTTGAACACCGGGGAGCTGTTTTTT	CASSLSSGGLNTGELFF
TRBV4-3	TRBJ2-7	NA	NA	TGCGCCAGCAGCCAAGAGGAGACTGGCTCCTACGAGCAGTACTTC	CASSQEETGSYEQYF
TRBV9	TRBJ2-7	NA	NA	TGTGCCAGCAGCGTAGGGGACATGAGCTCCTACGAGCAGTACTTC	CASSVGDMSSYEQYF
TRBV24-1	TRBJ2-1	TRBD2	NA	TGTGCCACCAGTGACCTGACTAGCGGGGATTACAATGAGCAGTTCTTC	CATSDLTSGDYNEQFF
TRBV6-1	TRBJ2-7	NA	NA	TGTGCCAGCAGTGAATTCGTGGAGGGGGGTTCGTACGAGCAGTACTTC	CASSEFVEGGSYEQYF